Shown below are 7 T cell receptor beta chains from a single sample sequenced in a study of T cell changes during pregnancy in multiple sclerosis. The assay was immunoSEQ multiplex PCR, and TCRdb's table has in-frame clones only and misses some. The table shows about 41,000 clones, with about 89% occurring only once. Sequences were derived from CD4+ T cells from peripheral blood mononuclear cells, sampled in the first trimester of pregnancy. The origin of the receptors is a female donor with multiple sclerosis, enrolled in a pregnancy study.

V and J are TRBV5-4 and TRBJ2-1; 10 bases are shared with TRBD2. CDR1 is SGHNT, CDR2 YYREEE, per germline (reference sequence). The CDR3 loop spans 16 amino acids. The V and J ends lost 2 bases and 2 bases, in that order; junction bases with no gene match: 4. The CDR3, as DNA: TGTGCCAGCAGCTTAAAAGCGGGAGGGCCCTACAATGAGCAGTTCTTC. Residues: CASSLKAGGPYNEQFF. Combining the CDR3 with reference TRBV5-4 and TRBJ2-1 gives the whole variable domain ETGVTQSPTHLIKTRGQQVTLRCSSQSGHNTVSWYQQALGQGPQFIFQYYREEENGRGNFPPRFSGLQFPNYSSELNVNALELDDSALYLCASSLKAGGPYNEQFFGPGTRLTVL.

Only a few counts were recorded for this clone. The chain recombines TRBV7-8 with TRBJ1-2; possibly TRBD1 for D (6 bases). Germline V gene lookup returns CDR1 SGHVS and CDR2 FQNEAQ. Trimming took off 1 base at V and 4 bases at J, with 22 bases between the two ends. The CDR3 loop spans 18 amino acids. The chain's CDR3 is CASSLGAPQGSPLYGYTF. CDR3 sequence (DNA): TGTGCCAGCAGCTTAGGGGCCCCACAGGGCAGCCCCCTCTATGGCTACACCTTC.

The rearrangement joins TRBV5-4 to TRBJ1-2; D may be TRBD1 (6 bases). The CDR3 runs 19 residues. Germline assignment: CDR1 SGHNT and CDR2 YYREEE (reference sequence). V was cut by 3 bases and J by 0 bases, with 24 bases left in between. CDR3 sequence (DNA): TGTGCCAGCAGCTCATCAATACAGGGCTTGTCTCCCTCTAACTATGGCTACACCTTC. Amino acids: CASSSSIQGLSPSNYGYTF.

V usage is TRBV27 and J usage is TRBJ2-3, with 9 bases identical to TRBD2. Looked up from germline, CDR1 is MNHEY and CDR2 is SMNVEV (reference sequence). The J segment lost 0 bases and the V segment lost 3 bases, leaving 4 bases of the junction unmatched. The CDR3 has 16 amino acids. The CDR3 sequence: CASSLTSGSSTDTQYF. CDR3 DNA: TGTGCCAGCAGTTTGACTAGCGGATCTAGCACAGATACGCAGTATTTT.

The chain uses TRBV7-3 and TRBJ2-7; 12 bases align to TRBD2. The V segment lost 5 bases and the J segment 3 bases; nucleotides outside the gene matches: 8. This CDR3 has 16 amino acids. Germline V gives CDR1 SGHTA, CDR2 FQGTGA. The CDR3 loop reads CASSPLAGGGYYEQYF. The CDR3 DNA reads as TGTGCCAGCAGCCCCCTAGCGGGAGGGGGGTACTACGAGCAGTACTTC. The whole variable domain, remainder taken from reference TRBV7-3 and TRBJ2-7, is GAGVSQTPSNKVTEKGKYVELRCDPISGHTALYWYRQSLGQGPEFLIYFQGTGAADDSGLPNDRFFAVRPEGSVSTLKIQRTERGDSAVYLCASSPLAGGGYYEQYFGPGTRLTVT.

This chain's CDR3 is CASSYAGGHQPQHF. CDR3 nucleotide sequence: TGTGCCAGCAGCTATGCAGGGGGCCATCAGCCCCAGCATTTT. The V gene is TRBV27, the J gene TRBJ1-5; TRBD1 agrees at 8 bases. This CDR3 contains 14 residues. The junction had 6 bases not matched to a gene; V was cut back by 6 bases and J by 5 bases. Germline V gene data show CDR1 as MNHEY and CDR2 as SMNVEV (reference sequence).

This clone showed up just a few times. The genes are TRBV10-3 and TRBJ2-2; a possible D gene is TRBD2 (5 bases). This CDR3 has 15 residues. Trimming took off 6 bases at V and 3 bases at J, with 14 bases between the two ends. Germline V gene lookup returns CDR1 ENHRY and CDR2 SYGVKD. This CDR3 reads CAIRTGNLDTGELFF. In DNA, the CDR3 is TGTGCCATCAGAACCGGGAACTTAGACACCGGGGAGCTGTTTTTT.